This T cell receptor beta chain is from a study of T cell repertoires in cytomegalovirus infection. This clonotype was seen at least ten times. TCRdb reprocessed the reads via MiXCR and lists one record per CDR3 protein. The table lists around 450,000 distinct CDR3 sequences, about 10% of them singletons. In germline, CDR1 is SGHTA, CDR2 FQGNSA. The CDR3 is made up of 17 amino acids. V gave up 4 bases and J gave up 0 bases, with 16 bases separating them. This TCR came from a human donor in good health (CMV status not recorded). Some clones in this sample may be carry-over from other donors' samples. The J gene is TRBJ2-1, the V gene TRBV7-2; the D call may be TRBD1 or TRBD2 (7 bases each). Material: PBMCs. Here the CDR3 DNA reads TGTGCCAGCAGCTCCACCCAGGGGGGGGTCTCCTACAATGAGCAGTTCTTC. Protein product: CASSSTQGGVSYNEQFF.